This T cell receptor (beta chain) was recovered during a study of cytomegalovirus exposure and HLA in healthy donors. Looking at the study overall: An earlier analysis found under 130 million unique TCR beta sequences from about 190 million T cells. Out of 398 genotyped donors, around 80% belonged to the Caucasian-associated ancestry cluster.

Study conclusions and caveats: A missense variant in DCLRE1C was later tied to TCR beta V- and J-gene trimming. The classifier reportedly diagnosed cytomegalovirus status with high sensitivity and specificity.

Regarding this clone: Its target is not known.

PCR was performed using 60 Vbeta and 13 Jbeta primers. Sequencing used immunoSEQ multiplex PCR; TCRdb keeps in-frame clones, though not all of them. The data contain a few hundred thousand clones, 75% to 80% of them singletons. The specimen sequenced was PBMCs. The sequence was obtained from a man younger than 35 in good health and CMV-seronegative.

The CDR3 reads CASSGLSGELFF. In DNA form, the CDR3 reads TGTGCCAGCAGCGGACTCTCCGGGGAGCTGTTTTTT. This chain uses TRBV9 with TRBJ2-2; D gene uncertain. Between the trimmed V and J ends, which lost 3 bases and 6 bases, there was a span of 6 bases. The germline V gene encodes CDR1 SGDLS and CDR2 YYNGEE. CDR3 size: 12 residues.